The source of this T cell receptor beta chain is a study of radiotherapy plus CTLA-4 blockade in lung cancer. Repertoires were generated with immunoSEQ multiplex PCR, while TCRdb's copy carries only in-frame clones and drops some. Among approximately 95,000 clones, approximately 78% were seen once, and the ten largest hold around 3.5%. Sequences were derived from peripheral blood, sampled from a patient treated with radiotherapy plus ipilimumab. This sequence was found in a human donor with non-small cell lung cancer who had a partial response to radiotherapy plus ipilimumab.

This CDR3 reads CASSPGLAGAAGELFF. CDR3 bases: TGTGCCAGCAGCCCGGGACTAGCGGGAGCAGCCGGGGAGCTGTTTTTT. The V gene is TRBV7-9, the J gene TRBJ2-2, with 14 bases identical to TRBD2. Germline V gene sequence: CDR1 SEHNR, CDR2 FQNEAQ (reference sequence). J lost 6 bases, V lost 5 bases, and 5 bases had no gene match. The length of the CDR3 is 16 residues.